The following is a T cell receptor (beta chain) sequence with its context. Original data processing: Amplification with reference gene primers provided the estimates of nucleated cell counts. This table comes from immunoSEQ multiplex PCR, and its TCRdb copy is limited to in-frame clones, with some not included. V, J and clone size were drawn from that table, and D and trimming were deduced from the DNA. The sample records around 160,000 clones, approximately 78% being singletons. This CDR3 contains 16 residues. Germline lookup yields CDR1 PRHDT and CDR2 FYEKMQ (reference sequence). V was trimmed by 5 bases and J by 5 bases, leaving 21 bases between them. This specimen comes from a study of blood T cell repertoires in COVID-19. Background on the study: Whether acute or convalescent, the COVID-19 samples came from the United States, Italy and Spain. PBMCs, B-cell-depleted T cells, or T cells provided the cDNA or gDNA that made up the material.

The sequence derives from a human donor in a cohort sampled during active COVID-19. This rearrangement joins TRBV13 to TRBJ2-5; the D gene is possibly TRBD1 (5 bases). Material: peripheral blood. In DNA, the CDR3 is TGTGCCAGCAGCCCCTCATCGGTACAGGAGTCGGAGACCCAGTACTTC. The encoded protein is CASSPSSVQESETQYF.